This TCR beta chain originates from a study of human T cells and chemical hapten exposure. This clonotype was counted at least ten times. Germline V gene sequence: CDR1 MNHEY, CDR2 SVGEGT. J was trimmed by 1 base and V by 5 bases; bases with no gene match: 7. This CDR3 spans 16 amino acids. TCRdb re-derived calls from the RACE reads in MiXCR, one entry per CDR3 protein. The table lists some 70,000 distinct CDR3 sequences, approximately 11% of them singletons. This sample's time point: pre-sensitization, week 0. This sample's treatment: therapeutic diphenylcyclopropenone sensitization with weekly scalp DPC. Drawing of blood took place ahead of applying each patch test.

The source of this sequence is a woman in her 50s with alopecia areata. Some clones in this sample may be carry-over from other donors' samples. This chain connects TRBV6-2 or TRBV6-3 to TRBJ2-1, with 8 bases fitting TRBD2. The sample in question was whole blood, obtained in connection with sensitization to the hapten diphenylcyclopropenone (DPC). In DNA form, the CDR3 reads TGTGCCAGCAGTAAAAGCGGGAGTAGTTCCTACAATGAGCAGTTCTTC. It encodes CASSKSGSSSYNEQFF.